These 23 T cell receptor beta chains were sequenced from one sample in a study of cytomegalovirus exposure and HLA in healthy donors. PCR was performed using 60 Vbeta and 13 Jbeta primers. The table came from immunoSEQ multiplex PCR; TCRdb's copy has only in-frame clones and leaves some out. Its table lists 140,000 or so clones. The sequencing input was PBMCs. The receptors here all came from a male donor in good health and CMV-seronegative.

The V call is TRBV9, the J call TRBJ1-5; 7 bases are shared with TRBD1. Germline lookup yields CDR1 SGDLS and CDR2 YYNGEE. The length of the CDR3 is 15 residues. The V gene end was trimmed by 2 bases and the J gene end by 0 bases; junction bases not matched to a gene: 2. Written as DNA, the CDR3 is TGTGCCAGCAGCGTGACAGGGTATAGCAATCAGCCCCAGCATTTT. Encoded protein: CASSVTGYSNQPQHF.

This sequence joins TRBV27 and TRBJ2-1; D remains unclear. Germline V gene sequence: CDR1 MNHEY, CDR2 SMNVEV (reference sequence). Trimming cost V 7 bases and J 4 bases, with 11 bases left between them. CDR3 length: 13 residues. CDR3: CASTGIQYNEQFF. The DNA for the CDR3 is TGTGCCAGCACCGGCATACAGTACAATGAGCAGTTCTTC.

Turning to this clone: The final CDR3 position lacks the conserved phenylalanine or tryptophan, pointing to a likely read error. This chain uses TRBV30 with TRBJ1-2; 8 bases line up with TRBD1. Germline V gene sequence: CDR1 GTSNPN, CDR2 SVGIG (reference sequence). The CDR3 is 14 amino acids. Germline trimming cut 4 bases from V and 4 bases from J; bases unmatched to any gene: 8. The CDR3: CAWISTGGSYGYTL. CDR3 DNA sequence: TGTGCCTGGATCTCAACAGGGGGGAGCTATGGCTACACCCTC.

Written as DNA, the CDR3 is TGTGCCAGCTCACCACGCAGGGATCCTGAAGCTTTCTTT. It yields the protein CASSPRRDPEAFF. The chain employs TRBV18 and TRBJ1-1, with D possibly matching TRBD1 (5 bases). Germline loops: CDR1 KGHSH, CDR2 LQKENI. The CDR3 has 13 residues. V was clipped by 1 base and J by 6 bases, with 9 bases between them.

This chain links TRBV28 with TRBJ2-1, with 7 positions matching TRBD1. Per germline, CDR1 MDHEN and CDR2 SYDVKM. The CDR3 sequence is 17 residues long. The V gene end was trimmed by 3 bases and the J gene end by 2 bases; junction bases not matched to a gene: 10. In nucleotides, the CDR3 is TGTGCCAGCAGTTTCCAACTGACAGGGCCCCCCTACAATGAGCAGTTCTTC. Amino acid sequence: CASSFQLTGPPYNEQFF.

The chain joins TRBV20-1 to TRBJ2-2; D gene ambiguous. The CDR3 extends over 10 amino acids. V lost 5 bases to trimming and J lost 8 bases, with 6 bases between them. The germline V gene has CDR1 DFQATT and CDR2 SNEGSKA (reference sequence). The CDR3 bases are TGCAGTGCTTTCGGGGGGGAGCTGTTTTTT. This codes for CSAFGGELFF.

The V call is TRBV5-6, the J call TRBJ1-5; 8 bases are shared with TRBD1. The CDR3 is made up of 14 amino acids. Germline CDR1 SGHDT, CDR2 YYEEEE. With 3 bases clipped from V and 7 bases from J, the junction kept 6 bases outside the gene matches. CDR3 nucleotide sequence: TGTGCCAGCAGCTCAACAGGGGGTATCCAGCCCCAGCATTTT. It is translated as CASSSTGGIQPQHF.

In DNA form, the CDR3 reads TGCAGCGTTGGGGAAGGGACAGTCTATGGCTACACCTTC. This sequence encodes CSVGEGTVYGYTF. V is TRBV29-1 and J is TRBJ1-2; 7 bases align to TRBD1. Germline lookup yields CDR1 SQVTM and CDR2 ANQGSEA. The CDR3 extends over 13 amino acids. Unmatched junction bases numbered 6, after V lost 4 bases and J lost 4 bases.

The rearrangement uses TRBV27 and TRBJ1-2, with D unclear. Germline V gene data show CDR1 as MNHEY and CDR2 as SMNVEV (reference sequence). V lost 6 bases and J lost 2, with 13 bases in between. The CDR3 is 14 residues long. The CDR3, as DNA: TGTGCCAGCAGGGGAGGCAGTTCCAACTATGGCTACACCTTC. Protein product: CASRGGSSNYGYTF.

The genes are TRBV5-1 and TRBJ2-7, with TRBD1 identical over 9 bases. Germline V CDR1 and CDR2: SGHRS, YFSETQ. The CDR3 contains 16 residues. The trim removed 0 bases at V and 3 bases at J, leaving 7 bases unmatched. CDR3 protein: CASSLGWTGAVYEQYF. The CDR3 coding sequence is TGCGCCAGCAGCTTGGGGTGGACAGGGGCCGTCTACGAGCAGTACTTC.

The CDR3: CASSGRQARGYGYTF. As DNA, the CDR3 is TGTGCCAGCTCTGGACGACAGGCCCGAGGGTATGGCTACACCTTC. The chain couples TRBV18 to TRBJ1-2; TRBD1 might be the D (6 bases). The CDR3 length is 15 residues. Germline assignment: CDR1 KGHSH and CDR2 LQKENI. V shed 6 bases and J shed 5 bases, with 19 bases lying between them.

CDR3 nucleotide sequence: TGTGCCAGCAGCTTAGGGGGGGGTGGAAACACCATATATTTT. Its protein product is CASSLGGGGNTIYF. The chain links TRBV7-2 to TRBJ1-3; D is possibly TRBD1 (5 bases). The ends were cut back, 1 base at V and 3 bases at J, with 7 bases in the middle. Germline V gene data show CDR1 as SGHTA and CDR2 as FQGNSA. The CDR3 consists of 14 residues.

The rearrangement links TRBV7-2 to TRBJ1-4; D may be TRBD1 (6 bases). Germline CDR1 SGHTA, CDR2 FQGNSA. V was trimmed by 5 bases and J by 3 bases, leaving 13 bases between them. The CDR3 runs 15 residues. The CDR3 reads CASSLTGRANEKLFF. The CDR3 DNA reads TGTGCCAGCAGCCTCACAGGGAGGGCTAATGAAAAACTGTTTTTT. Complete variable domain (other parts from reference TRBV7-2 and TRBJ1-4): GAGVSQSPSNKVTEKGKDVELRCDPISGHTALYWYRQSLGQGLEFLIYFQGNSAPDKSGLPSDRFSAERTGGSVSTLTIQRTQQEDSAVYLCASSLTGRANEKLFFGSGTQLSVL.

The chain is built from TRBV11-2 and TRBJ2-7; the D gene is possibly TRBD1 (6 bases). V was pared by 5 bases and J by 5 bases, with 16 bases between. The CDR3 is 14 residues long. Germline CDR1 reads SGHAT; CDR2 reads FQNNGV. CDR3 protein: CASSLRGGNNEQYF. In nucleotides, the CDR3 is TGTGCCAGCAGCCTTAGAGGGGGAAACAACGAGCAGTACTTC.

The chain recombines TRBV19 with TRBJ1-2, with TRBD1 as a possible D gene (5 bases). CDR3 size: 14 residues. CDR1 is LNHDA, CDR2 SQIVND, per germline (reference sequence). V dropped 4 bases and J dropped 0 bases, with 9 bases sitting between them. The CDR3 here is CASSRQGSNYGYTF. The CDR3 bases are TGTGCCAGTAGTAGGCAGGGTTCTAACTATGGCTACACCTTC.

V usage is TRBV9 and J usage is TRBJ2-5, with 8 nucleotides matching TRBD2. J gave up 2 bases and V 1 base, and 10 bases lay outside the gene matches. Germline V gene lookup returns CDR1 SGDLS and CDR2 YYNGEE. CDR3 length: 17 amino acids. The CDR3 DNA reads TGTGCCAGCAGCGTAACCCGAGGGTTAGCGGGACAAGAGACCCAGTACTTC. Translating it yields CASSVTRGLAGQETQYF.

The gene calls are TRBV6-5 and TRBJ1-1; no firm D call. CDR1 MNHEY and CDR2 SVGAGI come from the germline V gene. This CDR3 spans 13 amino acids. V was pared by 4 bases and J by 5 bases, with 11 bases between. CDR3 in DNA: TGTGCCAGCAGTTTACGGGAAAGGACTGAAGCTTTCTTT. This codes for CASSLRERTEAFF.

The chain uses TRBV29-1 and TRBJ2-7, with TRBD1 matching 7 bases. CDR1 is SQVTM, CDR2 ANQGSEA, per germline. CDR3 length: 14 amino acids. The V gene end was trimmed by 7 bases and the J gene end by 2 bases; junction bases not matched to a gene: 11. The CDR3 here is CSATPGQLTYEQYF. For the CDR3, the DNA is TGCAGCGCCACACCGGGACAGCTAACCTACGAGCAGTACTTC.

The CDR3 bases are TGTGCCAGCAGTCCCCTGCGGGGGGCCGTTCAGCCCCAGCATTTT. This translates into CASSPLRGAVQPQHF. The rearrangement links TRBV28 to TRBJ1-5, with D possibly being TRBD1 (6 bases). Germline CDR1 and CDR2: MDHEN and SYDVKM. Trimming took 5 bases from V and 6 from J, leaving 17 bases between them. The CDR3 runs 15 residues.

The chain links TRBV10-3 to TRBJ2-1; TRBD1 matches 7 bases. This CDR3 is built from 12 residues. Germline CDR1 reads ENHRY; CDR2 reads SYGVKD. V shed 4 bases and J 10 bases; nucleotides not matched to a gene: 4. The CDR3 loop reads CAISGQGWEQFF. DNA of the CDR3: TGTGCCATCAGTGGACAGGGTTGGGAGCAGTTCTTC.

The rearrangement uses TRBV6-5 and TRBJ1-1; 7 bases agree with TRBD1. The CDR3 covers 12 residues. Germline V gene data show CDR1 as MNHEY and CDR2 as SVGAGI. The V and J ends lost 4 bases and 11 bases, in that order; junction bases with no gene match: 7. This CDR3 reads CASSLRQGTAFF. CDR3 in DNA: TGTGCCAGCAGTTTAAGACAGGGTACGGCTTTCTTT.

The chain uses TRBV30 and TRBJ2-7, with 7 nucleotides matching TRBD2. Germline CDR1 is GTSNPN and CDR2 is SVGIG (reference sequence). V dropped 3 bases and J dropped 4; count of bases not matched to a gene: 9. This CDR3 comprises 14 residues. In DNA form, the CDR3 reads TGTGCCTGGAGCCGCCCGGGACTACTATACGAGCAGTACTTC. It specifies CAWSRPGLLYEQYF. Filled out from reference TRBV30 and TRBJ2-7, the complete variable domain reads SQTIHQWPATLVQPVGSPLSLECTVEGTSNPNLYWYRQAAGRGLQLLFYSVGIGQISSEVPQNLSASRPQDRQFILSSKKLLLSDSGFYLCAWSRPGLLYEQYFGPGTRLTVT.

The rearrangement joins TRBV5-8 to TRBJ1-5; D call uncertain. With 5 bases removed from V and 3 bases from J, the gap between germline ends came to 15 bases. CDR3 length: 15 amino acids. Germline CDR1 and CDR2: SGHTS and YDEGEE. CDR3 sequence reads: CASSSGVLVNQPQHF. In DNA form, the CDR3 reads TGTGCCAGCAGTAGCGGGGTACTGGTCAATCAGCCCCAGCATTTT.